This T cell receptor (beta chain) emerged from a study of PD-1 blockade in classical Hodgkin lymphoma. Overall study findings and caveats: Newly diagnosed patients were reported to exhibit reduced baseline TCR diversity relative to healthy donors. With respect to the repertoire differences, their causes, possibly disease activity or prior therapy, remain undefined.

The sample's time point: newly diagnosed, previously untreated cHL patient sample. Untreated, newly diagnosed classical Hodgkin lymphoma PBMCs were comparators. Germline CDR1 is SGDLS and CDR2 is YYNGEE. The trim removed 3 bases at V and 4 bases at J, leaving 5 bases unmatched. The CDR3 extends over 14 amino acids. About this clone itself: Its target is unknown.

This table comes from immunoSEQ multiplex PCR, and its TCRdb copy is limited to in-frame clones, with some not included. Here the sample spans some 21,000 clones, approximately 94% being singletons. The chain is built from TRBV9 and TRBJ1-2, with TRBD1 matching 8 bases. This clonotype was obtained from a human donor with classical Hodgkin lymphoma. The source material was peripheral blood mononuclear cells (PBMCs). CDR3 sequence (DNA): TGTGCCAGCAGCGGGACAGGGAGGCTCTATGGCTACACCTTC. Its translation: CASSGTGRLYGYTF. The whole variable domain, remainder taken from reference TRBV9 and TRBJ1-2, is DSGVTQTPKHLITATGQRVTLRCSPRSGDLSVYWYQQSLDQGLQFLIQYYNGEERAKGNILERFSAQQFPDLHSELNLSSLELGDSALYFCASSGTGRLYGYTFGSGTRLTVV.